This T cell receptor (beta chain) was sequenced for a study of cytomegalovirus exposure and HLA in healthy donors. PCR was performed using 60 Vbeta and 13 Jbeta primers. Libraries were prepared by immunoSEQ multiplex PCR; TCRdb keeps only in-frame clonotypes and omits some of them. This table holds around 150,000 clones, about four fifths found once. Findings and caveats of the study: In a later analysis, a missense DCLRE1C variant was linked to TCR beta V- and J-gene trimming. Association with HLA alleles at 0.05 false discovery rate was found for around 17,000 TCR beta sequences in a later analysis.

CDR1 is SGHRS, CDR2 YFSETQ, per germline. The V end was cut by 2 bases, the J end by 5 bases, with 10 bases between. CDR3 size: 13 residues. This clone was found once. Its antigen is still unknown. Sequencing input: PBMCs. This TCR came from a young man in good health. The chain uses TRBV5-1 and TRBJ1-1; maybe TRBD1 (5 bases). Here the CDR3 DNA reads TGCGCCAGCAGCTTTCAGGGTATAACTGAAGCTTTCTTT. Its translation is CASSFQGITEAFF.